Below are 4 T cell receptor beta chains sequenced from a single sample in a study of T cell changes during pregnancy in multiple sclerosis. The method was immunoSEQ multiplex PCR; TCRdb's version includes in-frame clones alone and lacks a portion of them. Among about 32,000 clones, roughly 90% were seen once, and the ten largest hold 5% to 6%. Material: CD8+ T cells from peripheral blood mononuclear cells, obtained in the first trimester of pregnancy. All receptors come from a female donor with multiple sclerosis, enrolled in a pregnancy study.

The chain joins TRBV4-1 to TRBJ2-1, with TRBD2 matching over 9 bases. V gave up 10 bases and J gave up 8 bases; unmatched junction bases: 12. This CDR3 is 14 amino acids long. Germline loops: CDR1 MGHRA, CDR2 YSYEKL. The CDR3 spells CATGFSGRRDEQFF. CDR3 coding DNA: TGCGCCACCGGATTTAGCGGGAGAAGGGATGAGCAGTTCTTC.

The genes are TRBV29-1 and TRBJ2-6; a weak D match, TRBD1 (6 bases). The CDR3 contains 18 residues. V was clipped by 0 bases and J by 0 bases, with 15 bases between them. The germline gives CDR1 SQVTM, CDR2 ANQGSEA. For the CDR3, the DNA is TGCAGCGTTGAAGAGTCGGGACATTCTAGCTCTGGGGCCAACGTCCTGACTTTC. Amino acid sequence: CSVEESGHSSSGANVLTF. Variable domain in full (rest from reference TRBV29-1 and TRBJ2-6): SAVISQKPSRDICQRGTSLTIQCQVDSQVTMMFWYRQQPGQSLTLIATANQGSEATYESGFVIDKFPISRPNLTFSTLTVSNMSPEDSSIYLCSVEESGHSSSGANVLTFGAGSRLTVL.

The rearrangement links TRBV4-3 to TRBJ1-1; TRBD1 aligns across 7 bases. The germline V gene has CDR1 LGHNA and CDR2 YSLEER. Trimming removed 4 bases from V and 0 bases from J; junction bases left unmatched: 11. The CDR3 spans 17 residues. The DNA of the CDR3 is TGCGCCAGCAGCCCAGGGATGACCGGGACAGTGAACACTGAAGCTTTCTTT. This encodes CASSPGMTGTVNTEAFF.

This chain uses TRBV19 with TRBJ2-7; 10 positions agree with TRBD2. CDR1 is LNHDA, CDR2 SQIVND, per germline (reference sequence). Trimming at V came to 2 bases and at J to 4 bases, leaving 8 bases not matched to a gene. The CDR3 sequence is 16 residues long. CDR3 nucleotides: TGTGCCAGTAGTATAACCTCTAGCGGGAGTTGGTACGAGCAGTACTTC. This codes for CASSITSSGSWYEQYF.